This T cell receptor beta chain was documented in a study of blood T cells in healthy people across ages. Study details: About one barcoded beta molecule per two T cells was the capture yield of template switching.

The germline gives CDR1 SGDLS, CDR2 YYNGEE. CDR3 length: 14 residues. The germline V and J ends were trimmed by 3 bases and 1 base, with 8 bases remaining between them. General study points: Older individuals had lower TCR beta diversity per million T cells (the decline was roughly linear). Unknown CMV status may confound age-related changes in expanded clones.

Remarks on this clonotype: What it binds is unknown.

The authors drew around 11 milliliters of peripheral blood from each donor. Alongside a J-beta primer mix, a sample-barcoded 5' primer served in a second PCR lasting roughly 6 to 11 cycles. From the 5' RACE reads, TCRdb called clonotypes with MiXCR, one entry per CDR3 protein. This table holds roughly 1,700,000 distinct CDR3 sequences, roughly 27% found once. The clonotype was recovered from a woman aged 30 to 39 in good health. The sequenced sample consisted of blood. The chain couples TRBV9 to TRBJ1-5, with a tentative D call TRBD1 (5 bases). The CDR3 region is CASSAWDSNQPQHF. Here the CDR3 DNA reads TGTGCCAGCAGCGCATGGGACAGCAATCAGCCCCAGCATTTT.